The rows below give T cell receptor beta chains drawn from one sample of a study of T cell responses to AZD1222 COVID-19 vaccine. This table comes from immunoSEQ multiplex PCR, and its TCRdb copy is limited to in-frame clones, with some not included. Here the sample spans 150,000 to 200,000 clones, roughly nine tenths being singletons. Sample: peripheral blood, taken 28 days after the second AZD1222 dose. These receptors originate from an adult who received the AZD1222 COVID-19 vaccine. Each CDR3 is given with its conserved first and last residue. D genes are given only for firm matches. Some rows have no size entry. The others give once, few or many, or a class for an expanded clone.

j_call v_call clone_size d_call cdr3_aa cdr3_nt
TRBJ2-7 TRBV7-8 . . CASSPKRPGHSDSYEQYF TGTGCCAGCAGCCCGAAGCGCCCGGGACATTCGGACTCCTACGAGCAGTACTTC
TRBJ2-5 TRBV4-1 . TRBD2 CASSQVAGVVQETQYF TGCGCCAGCAGCCAAGTTGCGGGGGTGGTTCAAGAGACCCAGTACTTC
TRBJ2-1 TRBV10-1 . . CASQNYGTNEQFF TGCGCCAGCCAAAATTATGGGACCAATGAGCAGTTCTTC
TRBJ1-1 TRBV19 . TRBD1 CASSIDKDRGVNTEAFF TGTGCCAGTAGTATAGATAAGGACAGGGGGGTGAACACTGAAGCTTTCTTT
TRBJ1-5 TRBV6-2/TRBV6-3 . . CASSYERVQPQHF TGTGCCAGCAGTTACGAACGGGTTCAGCCCCAGCATTTT
TRBJ1-1 TRBV4-3 . TRBD1 CASSQGQAGTEAFF TGCGCCAGCAGCCAGGGACAGGCGGGGACTGAAGCTTTCTTT
TRBJ1-1 TRBV7-6 . . CASSHPESNTEAFF TGTGCCAGCAGCCATCCTGAGTCGAACACTGAAGCTTTCTTT
TRBJ2-1 TRBV7-3 . . CASRGGGNEQFF TGTGCCAGCCGGGGAGGCGGCAATGAGCAGTTCTTC
TRBJ2-7 TRBV12-2 . . CASRRGQGQGYEQYF TGTGCAAGTCGGAGAGGACAGGGCCAGGGCTACGAGCAGTACTTC
TRBJ1-3 TRBV7-2 . . CASSIQGQGNTIYF TGTGCCAGCAGCATACAGGGTCAAGGAAACACCATATATTTT
TRBJ2-7 TRBV19 . TRBD1 CAPYAFGTATHHYEQYF TGTGCCCCTTACGCCTTCGGGACAGCAACTCACCACTACGAGCAGTACTTC
TRBJ1-5 TRBV19 . . CASRLGSGGRNQPQHF TGTGCCAGTAGATTGGGCTCGGGGGGCCGCAATCAGCCCCAGCATTTT
TRBJ1-2 TRBV12-3/TRBV12-4 . TRBD1 CASGQGAGGYTF TGTGCCAGCGGACAGGGGGCGGGTGGCTACACCTTC
TRBJ1-2 TRBV4-3 few . CASSQGLGENYGYTF TGCGCCAGCAGCCAAGGATTAGGAGAAAACTATGGCTACACCTTC
TRBJ2-2 TRBV6-5 . . CASSKLAGLDGELFF TGTGCCAGCAGTAAACTAGCCGGGCTTGACGGGGAGCTGTTTTTT
TRBJ2-7 TRBV5-5 . TRBD1 CASGPGTEYGYEQYF TGTGCCAGCGGCCCCGGGACAGAGTATGGCTACGAGCAGTACTTC
TRBJ1-2 TRBV7-8 . . CASSLVLQGGANYGYTF TGTGCCAGCAGCTTAGTATTGCAGGGAGGTGCTAACTATGGCTACACCTTC
TRBJ2-5 TRBV11-3 . . CASSLGARQETQYF TGTGCCAGCAGCTTAGGTGCTAGACAAGAGACCCAGTACTTC
TRBJ1-5 TRBV10-1 . TRBD1 CASTDRDEGNQPQHF TGCGCCAGCACCGACAGGGATGAAGGCAATCAGCCCCAGCATTTT
TRBJ2-7 TRBV28 . . CASSLPSYEQYF TGTGCCAGCAGTTTACCGTCCTACGAGCAGTACTTC
TRBJ1-2 TRBV18 . . CASSPGGGVYGYTF TGTGCCAGCTCACCGGGAGGGGGAGTTTATGGCTACACCTTC
TRBJ2-7 TRBV23-1 . . CASAQRYKQGTPPWLSSYEQYF TGCGCCAGCGCTCAGAGATATAAACAGGGAACGCCGCCGTGGTTGAGCTCCTACGAGCAGTACTTC
TRBJ1-5 TRBV28 . . CASHAVQNQPQHF TGTGCCAGCCATGCCGTACAAAATCAGCCCCAGCATTTT
TRBJ1-1 TRBV10-3 . . CAISVKQGLNTEAFF TGTGCCATCAGTGTCAAACAGGGATTGAACACTGAAGCTTTCTTT
TRBJ2-7 TRBV18 once . CASSFGQISYEQYF TGTGCCAGCTCATTTGGACAGATCTCCTACGAGCAGTACTTC
TRBJ1-2 TRBV7-6 . . CASSLAPKGYGYTF TGTGCCAGCAGCTTAGCGCCGAAGGGGTATGGCTACACCTTC